The 4 T cell receptor beta chains below all came from one sample that was sequenced in a study of cytomegalovirus exposure and HLA in healthy donors (TCRdb year 2017). To prepare the library, the immunoSEQ multiplex PCR assay was applied. For the multiplex PCR, a mixture combining 60 forward primers for TCR Vbeta segments and 13 reverse primers for TCR Jbeta segments was used. This immuneACCESS table, as held by TCRdb, lists in-frame sequences with V and J called but not all clones. Of the missing ones, under half trace to an unresolved V gene in checked studies; the others have no known cause. For this sample there are about 190,000 clones; roughly 74% appear just once. Around 6.1% of the sample is in the top ten clones. Source material: PBMCs. Receptors were obtained from a woman in her twenties or thirties in good health and CMV-seropositive.

Only a few counts were recorded for this clone. The chain combines TRBV10-3 with TRBJ2-7, with a possible D match to TRBD1 (5 bases). Germline CDR1 is ENHRY and CDR2 is SYGVKD. Between the trimmed V and J ends, which lost 5 bases and 5 bases, there was a span of 16 bases. The CDR3 sequence is 14 residues long. The CDR3 nucleotides read TGTGCCATCAGTAGGGCAGGGAACGTCCACGAGCAGTACTTC. Residues: CAISRAGNVHEQYF.

This rearrangement joins TRBV27 to TRBJ1-2; no firm D call. The CDR3 length is 18 residues. With 2 bases removed from V and 4 bases from J, the gap between germline ends came to 23 bases. Per germline, CDR1 MNHEY and CDR2 SMNVEV (reference sequence). This chain's CDR3 is CASSLKLTGGSHFYGYTF. CDR3 in DNA: TGTGCCAGCAGTTTAAAATTAACGGGTGGGTCGCACTTCTATGGCTACACCTTC.

This clone was seen a single time. V and J are TRBV19 and TRBJ1-2; possibly TRBD1 for D (5 bases). Trimming removed 8 bases at V and 5 bases at J, with 12 bases between. Germline CDR1 and CDR2: LNHDA and SQIVND (reference sequence). This CDR3 spans 12 amino acids. CDR3 nucleotide sequence: TGTGCCAGTTTTACAGGATTATATGGCTACACCTTC. Amino acid sequence: CASFTGLYGYTF.

The V and J genes are TRBV5-1 and TRBJ2-3, with TRBD2 identical over 12 bases. CDR3 size: 18 residues. Germline V gene sequence: CDR1 SGHRS, CDR2 YFSETQ. The ends lost 7 bases at V and 0 bases at J; junction bases unmatched: 12. This CDR3 is CASPGLAGTRASTDTQYF. CDR3 bases: TGCGCCAGCCCGGGACTAGCGGGTACCCGGGCTAGCACAGATACGCAGTATTTT.